Presented here are 11 T cell receptor beta chains from one specimen sequenced in a study of shared clonotypes between healthy human individuals. Here immunoSEQ multiplex PCR was the method, and the copy in TCRdb shows in-frame clones only, minus some. The table lists around 500,000 clones, roughly 85% of them singletons, with approximately 12% in the top ten. Specimen: PBMCs. The receptors originated from a woman between 40 and 50 years old in good health. Some clones in this sample may be carry-over from other donors' samples.

The rearrangement joins TRBV5-1 to TRBJ2-2; D unclear. V lost 0 bases, J lost 6 bases, and 15 bases lay in between. Germline CDR1 and CDR2: SGHRS and YFSETQ. The CDR3 is 16 residues long. CDR3 loop: CASSLAAAAVSGELFF. The CDR3 DNA sequence: TGCGCCAGCAGCTTGGCCGCTGCCGCAGTCTCCGGGGAGCTGTTTTTT.

This clone was picked up a small number of times. The chain carries TRBV7-9 and TRBJ1-3; D is undetermined. Trimming removed 5 bases at V and 2 bases at J, with 13 bases between. The length of the CDR3 is 15 residues. Germline V CDR1 and CDR2: SEHNR, FQNEAQ (reference sequence). DNA for the CDR3: TGTGCCAGCAGCCCACGGGCAGTGGCTGGAAACACCATATATTTT. Protein product: CASSPRAVAGNTIYF.

The rearrangement joins TRBV2 to TRBJ2-5; D is tentatively TRBD1 or TRBD2 (5 bases each). This CDR3 has 13 residues. V was pared by 4 bases and J by 4 bases, with 10 bases between. The germline V gene has CDR1 SNHLY and CDR2 FYNNEI. CDR3 DNA sequence: TGTGCCAGCAGTGCTTGGGGGAGAGAGACCCAGTACTTC. Translated: CASSAWGRETQYF.

The CDR3 region has the DNA TGTGCCAGCAGTTTGGGCCGACTGGGGGGGTCTTACAATGAGCAGTTCTTC. It codes for CASSLGRLGGSYNEQFF. The chain has TRBV27 and TRBJ2-1; the match to TRBD2 covers 7 bases. The CDR3 runs 17 residues. V shed 3 bases and J 4 bases; nucleotides not matched to a gene: 12. Germline lookup yields CDR1 MNHEY and CDR2 SMNVEV (reference sequence).

This chain links TRBV2 with TRBJ2-7; TRBD2 aligns across 7 bases. The V gene's germline CDR1 is SNHLY and CDR2 FYNNEI. Trimming at V came to 3 bases and at J to 7 bases, leaving 15 bases not matched to a gene. This CDR3 region has 16 residues. This chain's CDR3 is CASSDSGGSPGREQYF. CDR3 bases: TGTGCCAGCAGTGACAGCGGCGGGAGTCCGGGGAGGGAGCAGTACTTC.

Points on this clone: This likely came from a read error, as a far larger clone is one base away. This CDR3 reads CASSLGQAGNQPQHF. The CDR3 nucleotides are TGTGCCAGCAGCCTAGGACAGGCCGGCAATCAGCCCCAGCATTTT. This chain joins TRBV6-5 and TRBJ1-5; 7 bases line up with TRBD1. V trimming: 6 bases; J trimming: 2 bases; junction bases outside the gene matches: 7. CDR3 length: 15 residues. Germline V gene lookup returns CDR1 MNHEY and CDR2 SVGAGI.

The rearrangement links TRBV7-8 to TRBJ2-1; 8 bases are a match to TRBD2. The CDR3 runs 14 residues. CDR1 and CDR2 from the germline V gene are SGHVS and FQNEAQ. After removal of 5 bases from V and 8 bases from J, the junction contained 8 bases not matched to a gene. CDR3 sequence (DNA): TGTGCCAGCAGCCGGAGCGGGAGATGGGATGAGCAGTTCTTC. It is translated as CASSRSGRWDEQFF.

The chain couples TRBV9 to TRBJ2-7; TRBD2 matches at 10 bases. Losses at the gene ends were 3 bases for V and 0 bases for J; bases not matched to a gene: 6. Germline CDR1 SGDLS, CDR2 YYNGEE. CDR3 length: 16 residues. Here the CDR3 reads CASSGGGLADSYEQYF. The CDR3 nucleotides are TGTGCCAGCAGCGGGGGCGGACTAGCGGACTCCTACGAGCAGTACTTC.

V and J are TRBV6-1 and TRBJ1-3; D possibly corresponds to TRBD1 (6 bases). The CDR3 has 15 residues. V was cut by 3 bases and J by 1 base, with 10 bases left in between. Germline V gene lookup returns CDR1 MNHNS and CDR2 SASEGT. This chain's CDR3 is CASSDAQGSGNTIYF. CDR3 in DNA: TGTGCCAGCAGTGACGCACAGGGTTCTGGAAACACCATATATTTT.

The V call is TRBV18, the J call TRBJ1-1, with D unresolved. V was trimmed by 2 bases and J by 1 base, leaving 8 bases between them. CDR3 length: 14 amino acids. Looked up from germline, CDR1 is KGHSH and CDR2 is LQKENI. CDR3 loop: CASSPLAGNTEAFF. CDR3 bases: TGTGCCAGCTCACCATTGGCTGGGAACACTGAAGCTTTCTTT.

With respect to this clone: Other nucleotide sequences from this sample produce the same CDR3. In nucleotides, the CDR3 is TGTGCCAGCAGTTCAACGGGAACCTCCTACGAGCAGTACTTC. As protein: CASSSTGTSYEQYF. V usage is TRBV6-5 and J usage is TRBJ2-7, with D possibly matching TRBD2 (5 bases). The CDR3 has 14 residues. Germline V lookup: CDR1 MNHEY, CDR2 SVGAGI. Trimming stripped 4 bases from V and 0 bases from J, with 10 bases between.